The 19 T cell receptor beta chains below all came from one sample that was sequenced in a study of blood T cells in healthy people across ages. It was with a sample-barcoded 5' primer and a J-beta primer mix that a second PCR of about 7 to 12 cycles was run. TCRdb analysed the 5' RACE reads with MiXCR anew, one entry per CDR3 protein. The sample consists of hundreds of thousands of distinct CDR3 sequences, about 54% of them appearing once. The sample was blood. The receptors shown here come from a man aged 55 to 69 in good health.

This clonotype was recorded a few times. The CDR3 spells CASSLNPPGRKKSNYGYTF. DNA for the CDR3: TGTGCCAGCAGCTTGAATCCTCCAGGGAGAAAGAAGTCTAACTATGGCTACACCTTC. The chain links TRBV7-9 to TRBJ1-2; D might be TRBD1 (5 bases). V was clipped by 3 bases and J by 0 bases, with 23 bases between them. This CDR3 has 19 residues. Germline CDR1 SEHNR, CDR2 FQNEAQ (reference sequence).

This sequence joins TRBV29-1 and TRBJ2-7, with a weak D call TRBD1 (5 bases). The CDR3 totals 13 residues. Trimming pared 3 bases from V and 5 bases from J, leaving 14 bases between. Germline V gene lookup returns CDR1 SQVTM and CDR2 ANQGSEA. DNA of the CDR3: TGCAGCGTTGATATCACAGGTTCCGACGAGCAGTACTTC. Translating it yields CSVDITGSDEQYF.

V and J are TRBV10-3 and TRBJ2-3; D might be TRBD1 or TRBD2, each matching 5 bases. The CDR3 spans 14 residues. Trimming took 8 bases from V and 0 from J, leaving 12 bases between them. CDR1 is ENHRY, CDR2 SYGVKD, per germline. DNA of the CDR3: TGTGCCATCCAATCCGGGGCTAGCACAGATACGCAGTATTTT. Translation: CAIQSGASTDTQYF.

The chain carries TRBV6-1 and TRBJ1-5, with D unresolved. The germline V gene has CDR1 MNHNS and CDR2 SASEGT. The CDR3 totals 13 residues. V lost 6 bases to trimming and J lost 5 bases, with 11 bases between them. The CDR3 is CASRQSGDQPQHF. DNA for the CDR3: TGTGCCAGCAGGCAGAGTGGGGATCAGCCCCAGCATTTT.

The chain couples TRBV12-3 or TRBV12-4 to TRBJ2-3; D is undetermined. V was clipped by 3 bases and J by 2 bases, with 9 bases between them. The CDR3 consists of 14 residues. The CDR3 DNA reads TGTGCCAGCAGTTTTGTTGGCAACACAGATACGCAGTATTTT. Translated: CASSFVGNTDTQYF.

The chain is built from TRBV29-1 and TRBJ2-1; D is unresolved. CDR1 SQVTM and CDR2 ANQGSEA come from the germline V gene. V dropped 3 bases and J dropped 0 bases, with 6 bases sitting between them. The CDR3 length is 13 residues. This chain's CDR3 is CSVDQSSYNEQFF. The CDR3 DNA is TGCAGCGTTGATCAGAGCTCCTACAATGAGCAGTTCTTC.

This chain joins TRBV28 and TRBJ2-1; D not resolved. The DNA end is more similar to TRBJ2-7, so the J call may be wrong. The CDR3 loop spans 13 amino acids. CDR1 and CDR2 from the germline V gene are MDHEN and SYDVKM. For the CDR3, the DNA is TGTGCCAGCAGTTTATGGCCGTACAATGAGCAGTACTTC. This translates into CASSLWPYNEQYF.

The rearrangement joins TRBV6-6 to TRBJ2-3; 8 positions agree with TRBD2. The J segment lost 0 bases and the V segment lost 10 bases, leaving 6 bases of the junction unmatched. The length of the CDR3 is 14 residues. CDR1 and CDR2 from the germline V gene are MNHNY and SVGAGI (reference sequence). The CDR3 DNA reads TGTGCCACCTCCCGGGGGGGAAGCACAGATACGCAGTATTTT. As protein: CATSRGGSTDTQYF.

The CDR3 DNA sequence: TGTGCCAGCAGTTCCCCCACAGCGGGGGGCTTCCCAGATACGCAGTATTTT. Translation: CASSSPTAGGFPDTQYF. This sequence joins TRBV27 and TRBJ2-3; 9 bases are a match to TRBD2. Trimming at V came to 4 bases and at J to 4 bases, leaving 12 bases not matched to a gene. The CDR3 length is 17 residues. From germline, CDR1 is MNHEY and CDR2 SMNVEV (reference sequence).

This chain joins TRBV19 and TRBJ2-7; tentatively, D is TRBD2 (6 bases). Between the trimmed V and J ends, which lost 5 bases and 0 bases, there was a span of 14 bases. Germline-derived CDR1 and CDR2 are LNHDA and SQIVND (reference sequence). This CDR3 is built from 15 residues. The CDR3 DNA reads TGTGCCAGTAGTTCCCGGGGAGGTCTCTCCTACGAGCAGTACTTC. Translating it yields CASSSRGGLSYEQYF.

This clonotype was observed a handful of times. The rearrangement links TRBV6-5 to TRBJ2-1; D is perhaps TRBD2 (5 bases). The length of the CDR3 is 13 residues. Trimming took 2 bases from V and 7 from J, leaving 9 bases between them. Germline V gene lookup returns CDR1 MNHEY and CDR2 SVGAGI. CDR3 in DNA: TGTGCCAGCAGTTACCGGGATAGGAATGAGCAGTTCTTC. Translated: CASSYRDRNEQFF.

V gene TRBV6-1 combines with J gene TRBJ1-3; D not certain. V shed 7 bases and J shed 3 bases, with 10 bases lying between them. Germline CDR1 reads MNHNS; CDR2 reads SASEGT. The CDR3 is 13 amino acids. The CDR3: CASTPLGGNTIYF. In nucleotides, the CDR3 is TGTGCCAGCACCCCTCTAGGTGGAAACACCATATATTTT.

This chain joins TRBV20-1 and TRBJ2-5, with 9 bases identical to TRBD2. The CDR3 has 16 amino acids. V lost 2 bases, J lost 4 bases, and 11 bases stayed unmatched. CDR1 is DFQATT and CDR2 is SNEGSKA in the germline V gene (reference sequence). CDR3 coding DNA: TGCAGTGCTAGAAATGATGCAGCGGGGGGAGTAGAGACCCAGTACTTC. This translates into CSARNDAAGGVETQYF.

The chain carries TRBV3-1 and TRBJ2-1; D gene ambiguous. CDR3 length equals 16 residues. Germline-derived CDR1 and CDR2 are LGHDT and YNNKEL (reference sequence). V lost 0 bases and J lost 7, with 16 bases in between. Here the CDR3 DNA reads TGTGCCAGCAGCCAAGATCGGACGGTCGGTAGGAATGAGCAGTTCTTC. It yields the protein CASSQDRTVGRNEQFF.

This clonotype was counted ten times or more. The J gene is TRBJ2-7, the V gene TRBV5-1, with a tentative D call TRBD1 (5 bases). Trimming took off 0 bases at V and 1 base at J, with 8 bases between the two ends. Per germline, CDR1 SGHRS and CDR2 YFSETQ. The CDR3 is made up of 14 amino acids. The CDR3 nucleotides are TGCGCCAGCAGCTTGGGACAGCCTTCCTACGAGCAGTACTTC. The encoded protein is CASSLGQPSYEQYF.

The rearrangement links TRBV6-5 to TRBJ1-6; TRBD1 is a possible D gene (5 bases). The CDR3 loop spans 14 amino acids. Looked up from germline, CDR1 is MNHEY and CDR2 is SVGAGI. The V end lost 2 bases, the J end lost 7 bases, and 9 bases lay between the germline ends. The chain's CDR3 is CASSYGTLNSPLHF. The CDR3 bases are TGTGCCAGCAGTTACGGGACCTTGAATTCACCCCTCCACTTT.

This clonotype was recorded once. V usage is TRBV19 and J usage is TRBJ2-4, with D possibly being TRBD1 (6 bases). The V end was cut by 5 bases, the J end by 9 bases, with 17 bases between. CDR1 and CDR2 from the germline V gene are LNHDA and SQIVND (reference sequence). This CDR3 contains 14 residues. CDR3 region: CASSPRQVYSIQYF. The DNA for the CDR3 is TGTGCCAGTAGTCCCCGACAGGTTTACAGCATTCAGTACTTC.

The rearrangement joins TRBV4-1 to TRBJ2-1; a possible D gene is TRBD1 (6 bases). Germline CDR1 reads MGHRA; CDR2 reads YSYEKL. V lost 3 bases to trimming and J lost 3 bases, with 15 bases between them. The CDR3 runs to 16 residues. The CDR3 sequence: CASSQQPEQGYNEQFF. Here the CDR3 DNA reads TGCGCCAGCAGCCAGCAACCGGAACAGGGCTACAATGAGCAGTTCTTC.

The V call is TRBV20-1, the J call TRBJ1-5; D might be TRBD1 (6 bases). CDR1 and CDR2 (germline): DFQATT, SNEGSKA (reference sequence). CDR3 length: 13 amino acids. Trimming cost V 6 bases and J 0 bases, with 9 bases left between them. In nucleotides, the CDR3 is TGCAGTGCCAGGACAGATAGCAATCAGCCCCAGCATTTT. Protein product: CSARTDSNQPQHF.